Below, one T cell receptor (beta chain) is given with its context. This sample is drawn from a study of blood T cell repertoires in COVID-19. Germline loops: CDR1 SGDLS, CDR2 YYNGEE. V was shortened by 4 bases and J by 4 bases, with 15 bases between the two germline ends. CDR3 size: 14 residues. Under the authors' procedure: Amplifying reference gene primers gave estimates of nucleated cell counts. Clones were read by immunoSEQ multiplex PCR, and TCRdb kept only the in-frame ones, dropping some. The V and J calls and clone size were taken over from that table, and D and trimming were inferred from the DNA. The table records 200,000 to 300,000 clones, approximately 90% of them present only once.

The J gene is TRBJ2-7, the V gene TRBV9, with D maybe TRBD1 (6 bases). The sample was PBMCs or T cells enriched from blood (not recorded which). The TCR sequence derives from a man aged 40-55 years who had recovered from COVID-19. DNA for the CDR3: TGTGCCAGCAGCTTTTCCGACAGGAAATACGAGCAGTACTTC. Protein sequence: CASSFSDRKYEQYF.